This T cell receptor (beta chain) derives from a study of Ad26.COV2.S vaccination and SARS-CoV-2 variants. Clones were read by immunoSEQ multiplex PCR, and TCRdb kept only the in-frame ones, dropping some. This sample has some 400,000 clones, with about nine tenths found just once. Treatment of the sample: around 19 received Ad26.COV2.S at low or high dose, single or two shots; roughly five received placebo; per-sample allocation not given. Collection of the samples took place on day 63 after the first injection of vaccine or placebo. CDR1 is MDHEN, CDR2 SYDVKM, per germline. The CDR3 is 13 amino acids. Trimming stripped 10 bases from V and 0 bases from J, with 12 bases between.

This receptor was taken from a person between 18 and 59 years old who received the Ad26.COV2.S COVID-19 vaccine or a placebo. This sample comprised peripheral blood, obtained in a trial of Ad26.COV2.S vaccine versus placebo. V gene TRBV28 combines with J gene TRBJ1-2; D gene uncertain. The CDR3 DNA is TGTGCCATCAGCCCGAGACCTAACTATGGCTACACCTTC. It yields the protein CAISPRPNYGYTF.